These 24 T cell receptor beta chains came from one sample sequenced in a study of T cell responses to AZD1222 COVID-19 vaccine. The protocol was immunoSEQ multiplex PCR, while the TCRdb copy is restricted to in-frame clones and leaves out a portion. The data contain 250,000 or so clones, about 92% of them singletons. The source material was peripheral blood, sampled on day 0 of AZD1222 vaccination. The receptor set was obtained from an adult in good health.

This clone was counted once. CDR3 in DNA: TGCGCCAGCAGCCCCTCGGGGGGGCTCCTATCCTACGAGCAGTACTTC. This codes for CASSPSGGLLSYEQYF. The J gene is TRBJ2-7, the V gene TRBV4-1, with 8 bases aligning to TRBD2. The germline gives CDR1 MGHRA, CDR2 YSYEKL. The CDR3 length is 16 residues. The V segment lost 4 bases and the J segment 1 base; nucleotides outside the gene matches: 9.

The J gene is TRBJ1-4, the V gene TRBV5-5, with 8 bases identical to TRBD1. J gave up 3 bases and V 4 bases, and 5 bases lay outside the gene matches. The V gene's germline CDR1 is SGHKS and CDR2 YYEKEE (reference sequence). The CDR3 is 15 amino acids. The DNA for the CDR3 is TGTGCCAGCAGCCTCCGGGACAGGCCTAATGAAAAACTGTTTTTT. Protein: CASSLRDRPNEKLFF.

The chain couples TRBV19 to TRBJ1-1; 7 positions match TRBD1. The germline V gene has CDR1 LNHDA and CDR2 SQIVND (reference sequence). CDR3 size: 14 residues. Trimming took 1 base from V and 11 from J; bases not matched to a gene: 10. Written as DNA, the CDR3 is TGTGCCAGTAGTATAGGGGGACAGTTCGGCTTGGCTTTCTTT. Residues: CASSIGGQFGLAFF.

The chain joins TRBV20-1 to TRBJ1-5, with D perhaps matching TRBD1 (6 bases). CDR3 size: 16 residues. Deletions cut 3 bases from V and 6 bases from J, with 21 bases between. Germline loops: CDR1 DFQATT, CDR2 SNEGSKA (reference sequence). The CDR3 DNA follows: TGCAGTGCTAGTTCCGGGGGCGCGGAGGCTAGTCAGCCCCAGCATTTT. This gives the protein CSASSGGAEASQPQHF.

The rearrangement uses TRBV5-1 and TRBJ2-1, with 14 bases aligning to TRBD2. Germline lookup yields CDR1 SGHRS and CDR2 YFSETQ. This CDR3 is built from 19 residues. The V and J ends lost 2 bases and 5 bases, in that order; junction bases with no gene match: 12. CDR3 residues: CASSLPKPGLAGVDNEQFF. In DNA, the CDR3 is TGCGCCAGCAGCTTACCAAAGCCGGGACTAGCGGGAGTAGACAATGAGCAGTTCTTC.

The CDR3 is CASSELWVSNQPQHF. In DNA, the CDR3 is TGTGCCAGTAGTGAGCTGTGGGTTAGCAATCAGCCCCAGCATTTT. The chain has TRBV19 and TRBJ1-5, with D hard to call. V lost 5 bases and J lost 0, with 11 bases in between. The CDR3 runs 15 residues. The germline V gene has CDR1 LNHDA and CDR2 SQIVND (reference sequence).

V is TRBV28 and J is TRBJ2-7, with TRBD2 as a possible D gene (5 bases). The germline V and J ends were trimmed by 2 bases and 0 bases, with 8 bases remaining between them. Per the germline V gene, CDR1 is MDHEN and CDR2 is SYDVKM. This CDR3 comprises 14 residues. The CDR3 spells CASSLGLPSYEQYF. CDR3 nucleotide sequence: TGTGCCAGCAGTTTAGGACTTCCCTCCTACGAGCAGTACTTC.

This chain connects TRBV2 to TRBJ1-1; the match to TRBD1 covers 7 bases. The CDR3 is made up of 13 amino acids. Losses at the gene ends were 10 bases for V and 1 base for J; bases not matched to a gene: 6. Germline V CDR1 and CDR2: SNHLY, FYNNEI. The CDR3 DNA sequence: TGTGCCAACAACGACAGGGCGAACACTGAAGCTTTCTTT. Amino acids: CANNDRANTEAFF.

This clone was seen once. The chain links TRBV6-5 to TRBJ1-1; D gene ambiguous. CDR3 size: 14 residues. V dropped 0 bases and J dropped 0 bases, with 5 bases sitting between them. CDR1 MNHEY and CDR2 SVGAGI come from the germline V gene. CDR3 coding DNA: TGTGCCAGCAGTTACTCGCGGGTGAACACTGAAGCTTTCTTT. This codes for CASSYSRVNTEAFF.

Only a few counts were recorded for this clone. The rearrangement joins TRBV28 to TRBJ2-3, with TRBD2 as a possible D gene (6 bases). This CDR3 has 13 residues. Trimming shortened V by 3 bases and J by 9 bases, and 13 bases separated the two germline ends. The V gene's germline CDR1 is MDHEN and CDR2 SYDVKM. The CDR3 protein is CASSLGGSRTQYF. The CDR3 bases are TGTGCCAGCAGTTTGGGGGGTTCCAGGACGCAGTATTTT. The whole variable domain, remainder taken from reference TRBV28 and TRBJ2-3, is DVKVTQSSRYLVKRTGEKVFLECVQDMDHENMFWYRQDPGLGLRLIYFSYDVKMKEKGDIPEGYSVSREKKERFSLILESASTNQTSMYLCASSLGGSRTQYFGPGTRLTVL.

A few counts support this clone. The chain recombines TRBV10-3 with TRBJ1-1, with D tentatively TRBD1 (5 bases). CDR3 length: 12 amino acids. Between the trimmed V and J ends, which lost 6 bases and 4 bases, there was a span of 9 bases. The germline CDR1 and CDR2 sequences are ENHRY and SYGVKD. The CDR3 is CAISGGITEAFF. CDR3 in DNA: TGTGCCATCAGCGGGGGGATCACTGAAGCTTTCTTT.

The table lists this clone with a count of one. The rearrangement links TRBV2 to TRBJ1-1; 10 nucleotides match TRBD1. This CDR3 has 14 residues. Germline V gene data show CDR1 as SNHLY and CDR2 as FYNNEI. The ends lost 7 bases at V and 10 bases at J; junction bases unmatched: 12. This CDR3 is CASKWTGGRRRAFF. In nucleotides, the CDR3 is TGTGCCAGCAAATGGACAGGGGGGAGGCGAAGAGCTTTCTTT.

The chain uses TRBV6-4 and TRBJ2-7; 12 nucleotides line up with TRBD2. CDR1 is MRHNA, CDR2 SNTAGT, per germline. V was clipped by 6 bases and J by 6 bases; unmatched bases: 12. The CDR3 has 16 amino acids. CDR3 in DNA: TGTGCCAGCAGCCACGGGGCTAGCGGGGGGGCGGGCGAGCAGTACTTC. Residues: CASSHGASGGAGEQYF.

The chain is built from TRBV18 and TRBJ1-2; D remains unclear. The V and J ends lost 2 bases and 9 bases respectively, with 13 bases between them. The CDR3 contains 13 residues. Germline V gene data show CDR1 as KGHSH and CDR2 as LQKENI. The CDR3, as DNA: TGTGCCAGCTCACCAGGACTGGGCACTAGCTACACCTTC. Translated: CASSPGLGTSYTF.

V and J are TRBV5-8 and TRBJ2-7, with TRBD2 as a possible D gene (5 bases). With 4 bases removed from V and 2 bases from J, the gap between germline ends came to 10 bases. This CDR3 is built from 13 residues. Germline lookup yields CDR1 SGHTS and CDR2 YDEGEE. The CDR3 DNA reads as TGTGCCAGCAGCGAGGACTGGACCTACGAGCAGTACTTC. It is translated as CASSEDWTYEQYF.

The genes are TRBV5-6 and TRBJ1-4, with D uncertain. CDR1 is SGHDT and CDR2 is YYEEEE in the germline V gene. The V and J ends lost 7 bases and 0 bases respectively, with 7 bases between them. The CDR3 length is 13 residues. The CDR3 nucleotides are TGTGCCAGCCAACCCGCAACTAATGAAAAACTGTTTTTT. It translates to CASQPATNEKLFF.

This chain joins TRBV7-8 and TRBJ1-1; TRBD1 might be the D (6 bases). The germline CDR1 and CDR2 sequences are SGHVS and FQNEAQ. This CDR3 has 16 amino acids. V shed 0 bases and J shed 4 bases, with 15 bases lying between them. In nucleotides, the CDR3 is TGTGCCAGCAGCTTAGCCAGGGGCGGTCGTGGCACTGAAGCTTTCTTT. This gives the protein CASSLARGGRGTEAFF.

The CDR3, as DNA: TGTGCCAGCAGCCCCCCGGAGACAGGTTTTCGCGAGCAGTACTTC. Its protein is CASSPPETGFREQYF. The chain carries TRBV7-2 and TRBJ2-7, with a weak D call TRBD1 (6 bases). The CDR3 has 15 residues. Between the trimmed V and J ends, which lost 5 bases and 6 bases, there was a span of 20 bases. CDR1 SGHTA and CDR2 FQGNSA come from the germline V gene.

The gene calls are TRBV6-5 and TRBJ1-1; a weak D match, TRBD1 (5 bases). With 2 bases removed from V and 5 bases from J, the gap between germline ends came to 12 bases. The CDR3 runs to 14 residues. Germline CDR1 MNHEY, CDR2 SVGAGI. The CDR3 DNA reads as TGTGCCAGCAGTTACGAGGGGACGGGGACTGAAGCTTTCTTT. It translates to CASSYEGTGTEAFF.

The J gene is TRBJ2-7, the V gene TRBV7-2; maybe TRBD2 (6 bases). Deletions cut 5 bases from V and 4 bases from J, with 18 bases between. The CDR3 has 15 residues. Looked up from germline, CDR1 is SGHTA and CDR2 is FQGNSA. The CDR3 loop is CASSRDSGRVYEQYF. CDR3 DNA: TGTGCCAGCAGCAGGGACTCGGGGCGCGTTTACGAGCAGTACTTC.

The chain couples TRBV10-2 to TRBJ1-4, with a possible D match to TRBD1 (5 bases). Between the trimmed V and J ends, which lost 8 bases and 7 bases, there was a span of 14 bases. The CDR3 is 13 residues long. CDR1 and CDR2 (germline): WSHSY, SAAADI. The CDR3 protein is CASGGGNGEKLFF. CDR3 in DNA: TGCGCCAGCGGGGGAGGGAATGGTGAAAAACTGTTTTTT.

The gene calls are TRBV7-8 and TRBJ2-7; tentatively, D is TRBD1 (5 bases). The germline V gene encodes CDR1 SGHVS and CDR2 FQNEAQ. V shed 0 bases and J shed 2 bases, with 11 bases lying between them. The CDR3 extends over 15 amino acids. The DNA for the CDR3 is TGTGCCAGCAGCTTAGCTTCAGGGCCACCCTACGAGCAGTACTTC. Protein: CASSLASGPPYEQYF. Filled out from reference TRBV7-8 and TRBJ2-7, the complete variable domain reads GAGVSQSPRYKVAKRGQDVALRCDPISGHVSLFWYQQALGQGPEFLTYFQNEAQLDKSGLPSDRFFAERPEGSVSTLKIQRTQQEDSAVYLCASSLASGPPYEQYFGPGTRLTVT.

The genes are TRBV27 and TRBJ1-2; D unclear. V shed 0 bases and J shed 7 bases, with 12 bases lying between them. Germline V CDR1 and CDR2: MNHEY, SMNVEV (reference sequence). This CDR3 spans 14 amino acids. CDR3 bases: TGTGCCAGCAGTTTATCCACAGCCACGGGTGGCTACACCTTC. Its translation is CASSLSTATGGYTF.

Note on this clone: Other nucleotide sequences in the sample specify the same CDR3. V and J are TRBV28 and TRBJ1-1; maybe TRBD1 (5 bases). The germline CDR1 and CDR2 sequences are MDHEN and SYDVKM. The length of the CDR3 is 13 residues. Trimming pared 2 bases from V and 3 bases from J, leaving 7 bases between. In nucleotides, the CDR3 is TGTGCCAGCAGTTTAGGAGGGGACACTGAAGCTTTCTTT. Its translation: CASSLGGDTEAFF.